This T cell receptor (beta chain) was identified in a study of cytomegalovirus exposure and HLA in healthy donors. Across the whole study: Around four fifths of roughly 430 genotyped donors fell in the Caucasian-associated ancestry cluster. Whole-study findings and limits: Analyses of presence and absence presupposed an approximately uniform sequencing depth across donors. CMV antigen specificity of a few CMV-associated chains was confirmed in vitro.

PCR amplification relied on 60 Vbeta primers (plus 13 Jbeta primers). Clones were read by immunoSEQ multiplex PCR, and TCRdb kept only the in-frame ones, dropping some. The table records approximately 90,000 clones, over 60% of them present only once. A word on this clone: Antigen specificity is unknown.

CDR1 is MNHEY and CDR2 is SMNVEV in the germline V gene (reference sequence). The CDR3 spans 16 residues. V trimming: 0 bases; J trimming: 1 base; junction bases outside the gene matches: 4. The specimen was PBMCs. This TCR was recovered from a man aged 40-55 years in good health and CMV-seronegative. The rearrangement joins TRBV27 to TRBJ1-1, with 8 bases that match TRBD1. CDR3 coding DNA: TGTGCCAGCAGTTTATCCCCCGGGACAGGGAACACTGAAGCTTTCTTT. Protein sequence: CASSLSPGTGNTEAFF.